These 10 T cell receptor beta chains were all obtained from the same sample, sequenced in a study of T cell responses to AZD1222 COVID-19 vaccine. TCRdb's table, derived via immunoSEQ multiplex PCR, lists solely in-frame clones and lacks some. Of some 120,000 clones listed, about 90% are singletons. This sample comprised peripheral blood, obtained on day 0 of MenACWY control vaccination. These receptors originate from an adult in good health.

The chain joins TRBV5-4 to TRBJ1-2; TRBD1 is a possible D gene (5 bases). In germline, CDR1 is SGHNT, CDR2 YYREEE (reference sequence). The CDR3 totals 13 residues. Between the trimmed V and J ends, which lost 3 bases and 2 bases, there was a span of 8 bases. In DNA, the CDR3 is TGTGCCAGCAGCTCGCAGGGCAACTATGGCTACACCTTC. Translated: CASSSQGNYGYTF.

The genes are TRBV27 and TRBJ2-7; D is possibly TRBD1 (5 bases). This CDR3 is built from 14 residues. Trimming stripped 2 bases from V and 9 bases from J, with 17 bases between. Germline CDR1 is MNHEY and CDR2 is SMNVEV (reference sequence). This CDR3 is CASSLKSTGHAQYF. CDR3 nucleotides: TGTGCCAGCAGTTTAAAATCCACTGGACATGCGCAGTACTTC.

The CDR3 DNA sequence: TGTGCCAGCAGCGAGGGGGCCCCGAGGGAGACCCAGTACTTC. Translation gives CASSEGAPRETQYF. The chain carries TRBV5-5 and TRBJ2-5; 7 bases map to TRBD1. The ends lost 4 bases at V and 5 bases at J; junction bases unmatched: 8. The CDR3 totals 14 residues. The germline CDR1 and CDR2 sequences are SGHKS and YYEKEE (reference sequence).

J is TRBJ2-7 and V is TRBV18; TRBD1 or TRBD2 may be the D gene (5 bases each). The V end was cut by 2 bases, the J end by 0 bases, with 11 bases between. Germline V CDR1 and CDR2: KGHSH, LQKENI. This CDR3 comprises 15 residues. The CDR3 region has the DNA TGTGCCAGCTCACCAGGGACGGTTAGCTCCTACGAGCAGTACGTC. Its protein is CASSPGTVSSYEQYV.

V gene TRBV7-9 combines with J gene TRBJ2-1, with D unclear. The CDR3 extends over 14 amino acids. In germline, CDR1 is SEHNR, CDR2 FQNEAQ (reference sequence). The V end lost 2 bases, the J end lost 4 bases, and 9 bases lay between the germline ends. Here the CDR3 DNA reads TGTGCCAGCAGCTTATCCTCCCCTTACAATGAGCAGTTCTTC. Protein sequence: CASSLSSPYNEQFF.

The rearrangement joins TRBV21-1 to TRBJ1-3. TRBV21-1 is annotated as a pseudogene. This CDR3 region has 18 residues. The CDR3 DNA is TGTGCCAGCAGCAAAGGGACCGAGCAGGATGACTCTGGAAACACCATATATTTT. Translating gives CASSKGTEQDDSGNTIYF.

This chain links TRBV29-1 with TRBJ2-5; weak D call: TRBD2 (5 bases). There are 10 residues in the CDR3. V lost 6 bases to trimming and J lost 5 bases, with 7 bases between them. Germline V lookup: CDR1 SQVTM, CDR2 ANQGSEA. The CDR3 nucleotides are TGCAGCGTGGGCGGGGAGACCCAGTACTTC. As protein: CSVGGETQYF.

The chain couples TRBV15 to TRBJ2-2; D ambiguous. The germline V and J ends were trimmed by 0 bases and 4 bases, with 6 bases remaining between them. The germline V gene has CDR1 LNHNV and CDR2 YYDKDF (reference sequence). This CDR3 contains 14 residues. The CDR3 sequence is CATSRDRATGELFF. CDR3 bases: TGTGCCACCAGCAGAGATCGAGCCACCGGGGAGCTGTTTTTT. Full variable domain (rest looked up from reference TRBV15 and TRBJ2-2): DAMVIQNPRYQVTQFGKPVTLSCSQTLNHNVMYWYQQKSSQAPKLLFHYYDKDFNNEADTPDNFQSRRPNTSFCFLDIRSPGLGDTAMYLCATSRDRATGELFFGEGSRLTVL.

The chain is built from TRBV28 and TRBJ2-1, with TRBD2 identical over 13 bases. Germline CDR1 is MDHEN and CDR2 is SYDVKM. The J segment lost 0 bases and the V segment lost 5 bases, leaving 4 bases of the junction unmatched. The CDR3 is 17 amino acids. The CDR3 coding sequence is TGTGCCAGCAGTCAACGGACTAGCGGGAGCTCCTACAATGAGCAGTTCTTC. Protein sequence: CASSQRTSGSSYNEQFF.

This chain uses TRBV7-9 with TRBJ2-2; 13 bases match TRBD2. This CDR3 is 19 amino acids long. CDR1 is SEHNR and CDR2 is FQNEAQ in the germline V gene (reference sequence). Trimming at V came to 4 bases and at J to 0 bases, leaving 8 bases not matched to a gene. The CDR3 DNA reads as TGTGCCAGCAGCTGGACTAGCGGGAGAGCGGGGGCGAACACCGGGGAGCTGTTTTTT. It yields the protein CASSWTSGRAGANTGELFF.